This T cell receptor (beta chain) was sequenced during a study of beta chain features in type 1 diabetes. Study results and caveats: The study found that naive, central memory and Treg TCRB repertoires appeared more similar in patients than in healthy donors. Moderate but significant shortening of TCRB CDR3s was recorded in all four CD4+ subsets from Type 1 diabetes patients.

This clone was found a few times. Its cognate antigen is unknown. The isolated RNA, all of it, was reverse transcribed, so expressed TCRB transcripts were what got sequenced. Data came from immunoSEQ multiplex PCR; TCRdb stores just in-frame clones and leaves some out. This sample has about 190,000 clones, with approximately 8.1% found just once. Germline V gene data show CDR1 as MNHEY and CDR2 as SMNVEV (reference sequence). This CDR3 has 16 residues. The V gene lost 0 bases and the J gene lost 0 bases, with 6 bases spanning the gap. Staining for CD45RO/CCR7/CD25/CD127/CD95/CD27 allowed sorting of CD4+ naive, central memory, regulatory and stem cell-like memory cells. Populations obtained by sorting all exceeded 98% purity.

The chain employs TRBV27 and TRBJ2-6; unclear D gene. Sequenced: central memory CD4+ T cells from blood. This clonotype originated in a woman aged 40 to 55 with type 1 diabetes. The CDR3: CASSLSSRSGANVLTF. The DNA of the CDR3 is TGTGCCAGCAGTTTATCGAGCCGCTCTGGGGCCAACGTCCTGACTTTC. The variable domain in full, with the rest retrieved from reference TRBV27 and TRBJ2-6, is EAQVTQNPRYLITVTGKKLTVTCSQNMNHEYMSWYRQDPGLGLRQIYYSMNVEVTDKGDVPEGYKVSRKEKRNFPLILESPSPNQTSLYFCASSLSSRSGANVLTFGAGSRLTVL.